One sample yielded the 24 T cell receptor beta chains listed below, sequenced in a study of blood T cell repertoires in COVID-19. Some clones are missing from TCRdb's copy, which holds only in-frame ones; the method was immunoSEQ multiplex PCR. The sample includes approximately 230,000 clones, about four fifths of them seen just once. The sample taken for sequencing was peripheral blood. The receptors come from a man older than 75 with acute or convalescent COVID-19.

The chain joins TRBV18 to TRBJ2-7; D may be TRBD2 (6 bases). Trimming took 3 bases from V and 7 from J, leaving 22 bases between them. This CDR3 has 16 amino acids. Germline values: CDR1 KGHSH, CDR2 LQKENI. CDR3: CASSPFSLAGHREQYF. Here the CDR3 DNA reads TGTGCCAGCTCACCGTTTTCACTAGCAGGGCATAGGGAGCAGTACTTC.

The V gene is TRBV7-9, the J gene TRBJ1-3; 11 nucleotides match TRBD1. Germline V gives CDR1 SEHNR, CDR2 FQNEAQ (reference sequence). V lost 1 base, J lost 3 bases, and 5 bases stayed unmatched. The CDR3 length is 17 residues. The DNA of the CDR3 is TGTGCCAGCAGCTTAGGCGGACAGGGGGCGCTTGGAAACACCATATATTTT. Translation: CASSLGGQGALGNTIYF.

This clone has only one observation. This sequence joins TRBV19 and TRBJ1-3; 7 bases fit TRBD1. Germline trimming cut 5 bases from V and 0 bases from J; bases unmatched to any gene: 10. CDR3 length: 17 amino acids. CDR1 and CDR2 (germline): LNHDA, SQIVND (reference sequence). The CDR3 nucleotides are TGTGCCAGTAGTTACACCGGGACAGCGAACTCTGGAAACACCATATATTTT. Protein sequence: CASSYTGTANSGNTIYF. The full variable domain, rest sourced from reference TRBV19 and TRBJ1-3, is DGGITQSPKYLFRKEGQNVTLSCEQNLNHDAMYWYRQDPGQGLRLIYYSQIVNDFQKGDIAEGYSVSREKKESFPLTVTSAQKNPTAFYLCASSYTGTANSGNTIYFGEGSWLTVV.

V gene TRBV2 combines with J gene TRBJ2-7; D ambiguous. Between the trimmed V and J ends, which lost 3 bases and 9 bases, there was a span of 12 bases. Per the germline V gene, CDR1 is SNHLY and CDR2 is FYNNEI. CDR3 length: 12 amino acids. The CDR3 nucleotides are TGTGCCAGCAGTGACGTGGGCTCTGGGCAGTACTTC. This codes for CASSDVGSGQYF.

The chain recombines TRBV5-1 with TRBJ2-3, with 8 bases matching TRBD1. With V trimmed by 5 bases and J by 2 bases, 7 bases remained unmatched. CDR1 is SGHRS and CDR2 is YFSETQ in the germline V gene. This CDR3 region has 15 residues. Here the CDR3 reads CASRTGQGPTDTQYF. As DNA, the CDR3 is TGCGCCAGCAGAACCGGACAGGGCCCCACAGATACGCAGTATTTT.

This chain joins TRBV28 and TRBJ2-3; TRBD2 agrees at 7 bases. CDR3 size: 14 residues. CDR1 and CDR2 from the germline V gene are MDHEN and SYDVKM. Losses at the gene ends were 6 bases for V and 6 bases for J; bases not matched to a gene: 9. The CDR3 DNA sequence: TGTGCCAGCAGAGGGACTACCCGTGTGGATACGCAGTATTTT. Translating gives CASRGTTRVDTQYF.

This sequence joins TRBV27 and TRBJ2-2; 8 bases fit TRBD1. CDR1 is MNHEY and CDR2 is SMNVEV in the germline V gene (reference sequence). This CDR3 contains 15 residues. V lost 2 bases to trimming and J lost 4 bases; unmatched junction nucleotides: 3. In nucleotides, the CDR3 is TGTGCCAGCAGTTTAGTACAGGGGGGCACCGGGGAGCTGTTTTTT. Encoded protein: CASSLVQGGTGELFF.

This clone was seen only a few times. This rearrangement joins TRBV28 to TRBJ1-5, with 7 bases lining up with TRBD1. The V gene end was trimmed by 5 bases and the J gene end by 9 bases; junction bases not matched to a gene: 10. Germline CDR1 reads MDHEN; CDR2 reads SYDVKM. The CDR3 has 14 residues. CDR3 in DNA: TGTGCCAGCAGTACGGGACAGCGTCGTTCGCCCCAGCATTTT. It yields the protein CASSTGQRRSPQHF.

This sequence joins TRBV28 and TRBJ2-7, with TRBD2 matching over 9 bases. Germline V gives CDR1 MDHEN, CDR2 SYDVKM. V dropped 0 bases and J dropped 8; count of bases not matched to a gene: 17. The CDR3 is 18 residues long. The CDR3 DNA reads TGTGCCAGCAGTTTATGGCGAACTAGCGGGTCTCCCCGATGGAAGCAGTACTTC. As protein: CASSLWRTSGSPRWKQYF.

This clone was seen a few times. The V call is TRBV6-5, the J call TRBJ1-1; D remains ambiguous. The CDR3 sequence is 14 residues long. With 6 bases removed from V and 0 bases from J, the gap between germline ends came to 11 bases. Germline lookup yields CDR1 MNHEY and CDR2 SVGAGI. The CDR3 nucleotides read TGTGCCAGCAGAACTCGACACGTGAACACTGAAGCTTTCTTT. As protein: CASRTRHVNTEAFF.

This clone was seen a few times. The genes are TRBV5-4 and TRBJ1-2; 7 nucleotides agree with TRBD1. Germline V gene sequence: CDR1 SGHNT, CDR2 YYREEE (reference sequence). V lost 6 bases to trimming and J lost 3 bases; unmatched junction nucleotides: 5. The CDR3 is 13 amino acids. The CDR3 region is CASTPDRDYGYTF. DNA for the CDR3: TGTGCCAGCACCCCAGACAGGGACTATGGCTACACCTTC. Using reference TRBV5-4 and TRBJ1-2 for the parts outside the CDR3, the full variable domain is ETGVTQSPTHLIKTRGQQVTLRCSSQSGHNTVSWYQQALGQGPQFIFQYYREEENGRGNFPPRFSGLQFPNYSSELNVNALELDDSALYLCASTPDRDYGYTFGSGTRLTVV.

The chain employs TRBV5-8 and TRBJ1-6; maybe TRBD1 (6 bases). V was shortened by 3 bases and J by 5 bases, with 18 bases between the two germline ends. The length of the CDR3 is 17 residues. Germline V gene data show CDR1 as SGHTS and CDR2 as YDEGEE. The CDR3 nucleotides are TGTGCCAGCAGCTCGGACAGAAGAGGGACCAATAATTCACCCCTCCACTTT. The encoded protein is CASSSDRRGTNNSPLHF.

The V gene is TRBV4-1, the J gene TRBJ1-2, with D possibly matching TRBD1 (6 bases). The CDR3 spans 13 residues. Per germline, CDR1 MGHRA and CDR2 YSYEKL. The germline V and J ends were trimmed by 0 bases and 5 bases, with 7 bases remaining between them. The CDR3 coding sequence is TGCGCCAGCAGCCAAGAGACAGGATATGGCTACACCTTC. Its translation: CASSQETGYGYTF.

This chain links TRBV21-1 with TRBJ1-6; the table gives TRBD1 as D, unverified against the DNA. TRBV21-1 constitutes a pseudogene. The length of the CDR3 is 19 residues. DNA of the CDR3: TGTGCCAGCAGCAAAGCGACGACAGGGGGTAAAGCTTATAATTCACCCCTCCACTTT. This translates into CASSKATTGGKAYNSPLHF.

The rearrangement links TRBV30 to TRBJ2-7, with TRBD1 matching over 7 bases. The germline V gene encodes CDR1 GTSNPN and CDR2 SVGIG (reference sequence). This CDR3 region has 12 residues. Trimming took 3 bases from V and 4 from J; bases not matched to a gene: 3. The CDR3 DNA sequence: TGTGCCTGGAGCGACAGGGTGTACGAGCAGTACTTC. Protein product: CAWSDRVYEQYF. Using reference TRBV30 and TRBJ2-7 for the parts outside the CDR3, the full variable domain is SQTIHQWPATLVQPVGSPLSLECTVEGTSNPNLYWYRQAAGRGLQLLFYSVGIGQISSEVPQNLSASRPQDRQFILSSKKLLLSDSGFYLCAWSDRVYEQYFGPGTRLTVT.

The rearrangement uses TRBV5-6 and TRBJ1-4, with D possibly matching TRBD1 (6 bases). Trimming removed 4 bases at V and 7 bases at J, with 14 bases between. The CDR3 contains 14 residues. Germline lookup yields CDR1 SGHDT and CDR2 YYEEEE. CDR3 sequence (DNA): TGTGCCAGCAGCCTGGGGGGGCAGGGTGAAAAACTGTTTTTT. It encodes CASSLGGQGEKLFF.

This clone was recorded once. V gene TRBV10-3 combines with J gene TRBJ1-1; 9 bases are a match to TRBD1. From germline, CDR1 is ENHRY and CDR2 SYGVKD. The CDR3 length is 14 residues. With V trimmed by 5 bases and J by 5 bases, 6 bases remained unmatched. The CDR3 region has the DNA TGTGCCATCAGTTCCTTGGGACAGGGAACTGAAGCTTTCTTT. Protein: CAISSLGQGTEAFF.

This chain joins TRBV28 and TRBJ1-4; TRBD1 agrees at 7 bases. CDR3 length: 15 residues. Trimming removed 3 bases from V and 0 bases from J; junction bases left unmatched: 1. Germline V gene data show CDR1 as MDHEN and CDR2 as SYDVKM. The CDR3 loop reads CASSLDRTTNEKLFF. The CDR3, as DNA: TGTGCCAGCAGTTTGGACAGGACAACTAATGAAAAACTGTTTTTT.

The rearrangement links TRBV24-1 to TRBJ1-5, with D tentatively TRBD1 (5 bases). Germline CDR1 reads KGHDR; CDR2 reads SFDVKD. The CDR3 runs to 13 residues. V dropped 4 bases and J dropped 6 bases, with 9 bases sitting between them. The CDR3: CATSDREAQPQHF. DNA for the CDR3: TGTGCCACCAGTGACAGGGAGGCTCAGCCCCAGCATTTT.

CDR3 nucleotide sequence: TGTGCCAGCAGTTACTCGAGTAAGAGGAGAACTAGTGGCTACACCTTC. It codes for CASSYSSKRRTSGYTF. V and J are TRBV6-5 and TRBJ1-2; D unclear. The V gene's germline CDR1 is MNHEY and CDR2 SVGAGI. The length of the CDR3 is 16 residues. Trimming took off 0 bases at V and 7 bases at J, with 18 bases between the two ends.

The rearrangement uses TRBV3-1 (or the pseudogene TRBV3-2) and TRBJ2-1; the match to TRBD2 covers 14 bases. CDR1 LGHDT and CDR2 YNNKEL come from the germline V gene (reference sequence). J was trimmed by 8 bases and V by 4 bases; bases with no gene match: 7. The CDR3 has 16 amino acids. In DNA, the CDR3 is TGTGCCAGCAGCCCTCGACTAGCGGGAGGGCTCCATGAGCAGTTCTTC. Amino acids: CASSPRLAGGLHEQFF.

The chain links TRBV7-9 to TRBJ1-3; D remains ambiguous. In germline, CDR1 is SEHNR, CDR2 FQNEAQ (reference sequence). This CDR3 contains 14 residues. Between the trimmed V and J ends, which lost 1 base and 7 bases, there was a span of 11 bases. DNA of the CDR3: TGTGCCAGCAGCTTAGTCTGGTCGAGTAACACCATATATTTT. Translating it yields CASSLVWSSNTIYF.

V gene TRBV6-6 combines with J gene TRBJ2-1, with 11 bases aligning to TRBD2. The CDR3 contains 14 residues. CDR1 and CDR2 (germline): MNHNY, SVGAGI (reference sequence). V trimming: 10 bases; J trimming: 9 bases; junction bases outside the gene matches: 11. The CDR3 loop is CATRRTSGQAEQFF. CDR3 nucleotides: TGTGCCACCCGGAGGACTAGCGGGCAGGCTGAGCAGTTCTTC.

CDR3 nucleotide sequence: TGTGCCAGTAGTACGGACAGGGCCACCAAAAACATTCAGTACTTC. As protein: CASSTDRATKNIQYF. The chain employs TRBV19 and TRBJ2-4, with 8 bases matching TRBD1. CDR3 length: 15 amino acids. Germline V gene data show CDR1 as LNHDA and CDR2 as SQIVND (reference sequence). The junction had 4 bases not matched to a gene; V was cut back by 4 bases and J by 2 bases.